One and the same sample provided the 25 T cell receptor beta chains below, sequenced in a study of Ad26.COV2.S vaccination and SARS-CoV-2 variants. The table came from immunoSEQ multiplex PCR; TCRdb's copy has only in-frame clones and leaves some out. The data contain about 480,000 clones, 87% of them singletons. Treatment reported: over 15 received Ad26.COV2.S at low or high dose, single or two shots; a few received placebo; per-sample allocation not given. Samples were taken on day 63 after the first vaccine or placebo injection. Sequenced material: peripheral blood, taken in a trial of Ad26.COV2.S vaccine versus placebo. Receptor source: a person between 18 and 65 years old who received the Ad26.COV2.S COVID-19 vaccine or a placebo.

CDR3 sequence reads: CASSYRPSYEQYF. As DNA, the CDR3 is TGTGCCAGCAGTTACCGGCCGAGCTACGAGCAGTACTTC. The chain joins TRBV6-2 or TRBV6-3 to TRBJ2-7, with D unresolved. CDR1 is MNHEY, CDR2 SVGEGT, per germline. The CDR3 is 13 residues long. V lost 2 bases and J 3 bases, leaving 8 bases between the germline ends.

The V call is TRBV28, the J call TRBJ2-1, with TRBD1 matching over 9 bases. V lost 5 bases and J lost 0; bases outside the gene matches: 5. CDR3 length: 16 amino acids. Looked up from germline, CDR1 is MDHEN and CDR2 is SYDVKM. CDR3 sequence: CASSPETGGSYNEQFF. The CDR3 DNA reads TGTGCCAGCAGTCCCGAGACAGGGGGCTCCTACAATGAGCAGTTCTTC.

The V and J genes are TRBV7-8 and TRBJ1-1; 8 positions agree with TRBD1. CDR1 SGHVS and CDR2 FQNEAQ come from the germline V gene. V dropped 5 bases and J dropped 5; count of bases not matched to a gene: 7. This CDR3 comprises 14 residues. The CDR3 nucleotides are TGTGCCAGCAGCCGAGGACAGGGTTCAACTGAAGCTTTCTTT. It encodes CASSRGQGSTEAFF.

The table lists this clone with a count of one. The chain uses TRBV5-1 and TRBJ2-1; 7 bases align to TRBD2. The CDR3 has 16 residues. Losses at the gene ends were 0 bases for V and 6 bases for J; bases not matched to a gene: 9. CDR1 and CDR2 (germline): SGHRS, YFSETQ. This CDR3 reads CASSLGWSGTTNEQFF. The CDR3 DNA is TGCGCCAGCAGCTTGGGGTGGAGCGGGACTACCAATGAGCAGTTCTTC.

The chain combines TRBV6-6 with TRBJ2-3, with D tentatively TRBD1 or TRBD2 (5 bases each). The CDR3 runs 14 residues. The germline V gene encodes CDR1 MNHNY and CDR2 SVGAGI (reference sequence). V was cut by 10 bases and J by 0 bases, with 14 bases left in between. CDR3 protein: CATSGTFSTDTQYF. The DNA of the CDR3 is TGTGCCACCTCAGGGACCTTTAGCACAGATACGCAGTATTTT.

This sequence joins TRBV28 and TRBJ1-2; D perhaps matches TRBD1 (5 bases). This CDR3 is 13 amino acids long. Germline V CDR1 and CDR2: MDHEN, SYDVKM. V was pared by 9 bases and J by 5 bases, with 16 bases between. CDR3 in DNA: TGTGCCAGTAAACTTCAGGGCACTTATGGCTACACCTTC. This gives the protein CASKLQGTYGYTF.

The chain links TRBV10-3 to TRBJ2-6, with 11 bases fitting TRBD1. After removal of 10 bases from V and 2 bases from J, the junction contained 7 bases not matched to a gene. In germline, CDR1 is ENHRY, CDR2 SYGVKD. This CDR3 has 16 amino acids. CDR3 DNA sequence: TGTGCCAGTGGACAGGGGGCTTTAACTGGGGCCAACGTCCTGACTTTC. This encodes CASGQGALTGANVLTF.

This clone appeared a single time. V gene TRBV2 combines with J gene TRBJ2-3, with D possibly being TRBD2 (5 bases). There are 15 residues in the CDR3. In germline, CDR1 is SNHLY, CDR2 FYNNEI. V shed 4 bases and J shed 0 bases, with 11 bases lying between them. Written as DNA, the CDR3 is TGTGCCAGCAGTGTAGCGAGTGCTAGCACAGATACGCAGTATTTT. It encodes CASSVASASTDTQYF.

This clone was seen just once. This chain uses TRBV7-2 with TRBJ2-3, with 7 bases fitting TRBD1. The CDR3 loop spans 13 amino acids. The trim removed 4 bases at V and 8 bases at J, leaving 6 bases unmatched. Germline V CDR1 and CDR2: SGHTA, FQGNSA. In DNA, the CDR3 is TGTGCCAGCAGCTCGGGATCAGGGGGTACGCAGTATTTT. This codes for CASSSGSGGTQYF.

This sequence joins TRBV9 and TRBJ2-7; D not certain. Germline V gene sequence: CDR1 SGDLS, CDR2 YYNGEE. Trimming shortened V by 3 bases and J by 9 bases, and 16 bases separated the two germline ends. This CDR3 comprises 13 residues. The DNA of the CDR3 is TGTGCCAGCAGCGCCGAACCGGGCCCCATGCAGTACTTC. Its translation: CASSAEPGPMQYF.

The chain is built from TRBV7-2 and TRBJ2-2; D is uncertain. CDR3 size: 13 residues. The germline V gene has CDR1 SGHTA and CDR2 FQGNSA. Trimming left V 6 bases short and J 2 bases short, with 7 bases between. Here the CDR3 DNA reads TGTGCCAGCAGTTGGGTCAACACCGGGGAGCTGTTTTTT. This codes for CASSWVNTGELFF.

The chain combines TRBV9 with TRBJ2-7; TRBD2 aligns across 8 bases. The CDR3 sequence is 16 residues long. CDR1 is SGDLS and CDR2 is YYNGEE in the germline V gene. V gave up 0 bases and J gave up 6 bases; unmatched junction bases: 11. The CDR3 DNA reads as TGTGCCAGCAGCGTAGGGTCGGCGGGGGGAGGAGCCGAGCAGTACTTC. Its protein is CASSVGSAGGGAEQYF.

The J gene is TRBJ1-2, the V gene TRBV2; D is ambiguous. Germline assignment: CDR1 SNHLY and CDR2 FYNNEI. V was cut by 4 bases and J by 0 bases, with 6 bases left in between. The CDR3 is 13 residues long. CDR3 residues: CASSGLTNYGYTF. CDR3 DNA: TGTGCCAGCAGTGGACTTACTAACTATGGCTACACCTTC.

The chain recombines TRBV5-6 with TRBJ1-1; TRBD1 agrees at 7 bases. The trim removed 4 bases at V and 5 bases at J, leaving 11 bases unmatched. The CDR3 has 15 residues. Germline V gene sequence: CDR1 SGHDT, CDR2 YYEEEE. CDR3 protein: CASSRVAAGGTEAFF. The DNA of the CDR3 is TGTGCCAGCAGCCGGGTGGCGGCAGGGGGGACTGAAGCTTTCTTT.

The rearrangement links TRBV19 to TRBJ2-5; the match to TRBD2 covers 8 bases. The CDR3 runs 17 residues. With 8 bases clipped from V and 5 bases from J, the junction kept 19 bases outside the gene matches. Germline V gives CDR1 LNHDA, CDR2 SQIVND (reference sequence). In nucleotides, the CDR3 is TGTGCCAGTTCTACGGGGGGGAATGTCTTCAGCGGGGAGACCCAGTACTTC. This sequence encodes CASSTGGNVFSGETQYF.

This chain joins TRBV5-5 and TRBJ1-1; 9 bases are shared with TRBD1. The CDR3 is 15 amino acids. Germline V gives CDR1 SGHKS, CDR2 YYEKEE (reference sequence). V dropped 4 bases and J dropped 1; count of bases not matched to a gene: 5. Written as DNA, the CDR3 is TGTGCCAGCAGCCCTGGGACAGGGCGGAACACTGAAGCTTTCTTT. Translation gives CASSPGTGRNTEAFF.

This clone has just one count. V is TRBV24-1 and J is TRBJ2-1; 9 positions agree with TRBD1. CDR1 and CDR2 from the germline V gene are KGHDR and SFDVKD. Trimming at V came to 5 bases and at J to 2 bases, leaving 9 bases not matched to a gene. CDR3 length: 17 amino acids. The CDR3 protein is CATSGAKGQGAYNEQFF. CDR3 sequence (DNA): TGTGCCACCAGTGGGGCAAAGGGACAGGGTGCCTACAATGAGCAGTTCTTC.

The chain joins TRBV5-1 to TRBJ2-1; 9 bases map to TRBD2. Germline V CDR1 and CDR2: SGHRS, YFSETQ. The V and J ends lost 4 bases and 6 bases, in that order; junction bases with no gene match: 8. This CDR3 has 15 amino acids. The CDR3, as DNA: TGCGCCAGCAGCCTGCAAGCGGGGGGAATCAATGAGCAGTTCTTC. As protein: CASSLQAGGINEQFF.

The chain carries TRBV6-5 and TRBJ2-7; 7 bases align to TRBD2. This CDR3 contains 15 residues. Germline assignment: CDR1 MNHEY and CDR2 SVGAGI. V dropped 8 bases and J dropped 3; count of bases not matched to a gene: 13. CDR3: CASHRMAGENYEQYF. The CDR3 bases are TGTGCCAGCCACCGAATGGCGGGGGAGAACTACGAGCAGTACTTC.

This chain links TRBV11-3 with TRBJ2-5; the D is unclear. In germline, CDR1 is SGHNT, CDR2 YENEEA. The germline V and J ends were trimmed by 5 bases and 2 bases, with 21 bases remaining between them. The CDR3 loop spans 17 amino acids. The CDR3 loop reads CASSLSRAPRRQETQYF. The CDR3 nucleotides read TGTGCCAGCAGCCTCTCCCGGGCCCCGAGGCGACAAGAGACCCAGTACTTC.

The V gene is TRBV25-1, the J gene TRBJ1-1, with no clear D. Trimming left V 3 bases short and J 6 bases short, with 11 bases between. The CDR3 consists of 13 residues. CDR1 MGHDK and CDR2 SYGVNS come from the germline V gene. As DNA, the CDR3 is TGTGCCAGCAGTGATTTAGGGATTCCTGAAGCTTTCTTT. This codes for CASSDLGIPEAFF.

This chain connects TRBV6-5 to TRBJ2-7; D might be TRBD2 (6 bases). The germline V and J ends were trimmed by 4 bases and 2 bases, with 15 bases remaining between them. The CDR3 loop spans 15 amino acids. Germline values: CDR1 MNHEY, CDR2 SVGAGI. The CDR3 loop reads CASSLSAGSAYEQYF. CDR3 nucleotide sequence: TGTGCCAGCAGTTTATCGGCCGGGAGCGCCTACGAGCAGTACTTC.

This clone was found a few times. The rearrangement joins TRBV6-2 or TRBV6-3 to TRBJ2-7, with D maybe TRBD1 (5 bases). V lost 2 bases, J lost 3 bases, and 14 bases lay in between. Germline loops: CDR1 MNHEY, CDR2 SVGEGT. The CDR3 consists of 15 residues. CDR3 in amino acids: CASSYGQGKNYEQYF. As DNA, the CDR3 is TGTGCCAGCAGTTACGGTCAGGGCAAGAACTACGAGCAGTACTTC.

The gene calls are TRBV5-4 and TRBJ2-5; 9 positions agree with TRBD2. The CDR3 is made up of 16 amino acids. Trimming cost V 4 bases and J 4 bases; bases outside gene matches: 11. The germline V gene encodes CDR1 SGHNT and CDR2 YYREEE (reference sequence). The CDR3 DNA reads TGTGCCAGCAGCCAAAATAGCGGGAGAGATCGAGAGACCCAGTACTTC. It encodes CASSQNSGRDRETQYF.

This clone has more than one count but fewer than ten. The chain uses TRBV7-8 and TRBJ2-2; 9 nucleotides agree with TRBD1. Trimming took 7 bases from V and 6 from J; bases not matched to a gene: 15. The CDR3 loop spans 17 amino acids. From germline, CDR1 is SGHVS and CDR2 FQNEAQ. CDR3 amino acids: CASTYSRNRGQPGELFF. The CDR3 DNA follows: TGTGCCAGCACCTACAGCCGGAACAGGGGGCAACCCGGGGAGCTGTTTTTT.